The clone carrying this T cell receptor (beta chain) was counted ten times or more. What it binds is unknown. The data originate from a study of early T cells in non-severe SARS-CoV-2 infection. At the level of the study: Bulk RNA isolated from unsorted whole blood underwent sequencing; chains were not paired. Whole-study results and caveats: Reliance on VDJdb matching favored anti-spike CD8 responses; private and CD4 specificities were missed.

V lost 0 bases to trimming and J lost 0 bases; unmatched junction nucleotides: 2. Germline-derived CDR1 and CDR2 are SGHNT and YYREEE (reference sequence). CDR3 length equals 17 residues. Each cDNA molecule carried a unique molecular identifier. MiXCR, run by TCRdb on the 5' RACE reads, gives a single entry per CDR3 protein. The repertoire holds some 120,000 distinct CDR3 sequences, just under 15% seen once, with 21% in the top ten. The sequenced material came from whole blood. This sequence joins TRBV5-4 and TRBJ2-1; 11 bases are a match to TRBD2. This receptor was obtained from an adult who was a healthcare worker with PCR-confirmed SARS-CoV-2 infection or an uninfected control (not recorded which). The CDR3 reads CASSLASGGISYNEQFF. DNA of the CDR3: TGTGCCAGCAGCTTGGCTAGCGGGGGGATCTCCTACAATGAGCAGTTCTTC.